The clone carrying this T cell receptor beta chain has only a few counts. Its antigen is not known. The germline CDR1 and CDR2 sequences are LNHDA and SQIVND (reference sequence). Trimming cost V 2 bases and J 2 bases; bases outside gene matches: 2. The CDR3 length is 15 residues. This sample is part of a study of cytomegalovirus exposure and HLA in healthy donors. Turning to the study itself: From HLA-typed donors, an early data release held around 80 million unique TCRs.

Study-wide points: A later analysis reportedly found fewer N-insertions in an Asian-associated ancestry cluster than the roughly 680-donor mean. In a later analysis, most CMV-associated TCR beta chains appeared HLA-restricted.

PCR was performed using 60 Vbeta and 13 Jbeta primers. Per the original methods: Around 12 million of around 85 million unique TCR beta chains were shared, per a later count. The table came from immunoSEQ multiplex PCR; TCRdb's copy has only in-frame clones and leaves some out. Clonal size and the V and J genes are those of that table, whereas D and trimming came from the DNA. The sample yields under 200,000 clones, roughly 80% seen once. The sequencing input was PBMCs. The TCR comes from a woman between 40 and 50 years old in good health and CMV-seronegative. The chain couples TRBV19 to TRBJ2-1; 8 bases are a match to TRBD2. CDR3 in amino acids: CASSISGGPYNEQFF. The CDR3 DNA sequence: TGTGCCAGTAGTATATCGGGGGGGCCCTACAATGAGCAGTTCTTC.